This T cell receptor beta chain was identified in a study of PD-L1 blockade in urothelial cancer. On the study more broadly: Males with bladder-origin urothelial cancer constituted most of the 29 patients. Across blood samples, T cells had a median count of around 140,000.

In germline, CDR1 is SGHTA, CDR2 FQGNSA. V lost 2 bases to trimming and J lost 7 bases; unmatched junction nucleotides: 7. CDR3 length equals 16 residues. Every PCR received spiked-in synthetic TCR analog templates. TCRdb's copy holds only in-frame clones and misses some; the assay was immunoSEQ multiplex PCR. The sample has tens of thousands of clones, about 80% seen once; the top ten hold roughly 3.6%. Between 1 and 8 samples per patient were obtained, pretreatment and on-treatment. This chain connects TRBV7-2 to TRBJ2-1; TRBD2 matches 11 bases. The receptor's source is a man aged 70 or older with urothelial cancer. The material sequenced was PBMCs, taken around atezolizumab (anti-PD-L1) treatment. The CDR3 DNA is TGTGCCAGCAGCTTAAGTCCTAGCGGGAGGAGAAATGAGCAGTTCTTC. Translated: CASSLSPSGRRNEQFF.